This T cell receptor beta chain was retrieved from a study of blood T cell repertoires in COVID-19. Overall study context: Italy, Spain and the United States were the sources of the convalescent and acute COVID-19 samples. PBMCs, B-cell-depleted T cells, or T cells provided the cDNA or gDNA that made up the material.

The sample holds one count of this clone. Study processing details: Amplification with reference gene primers provided the estimates of nucleated cell counts. Sequencing was performed with immunoSEQ multiplex PCR; in TCRdb, only in-frame clones are kept and a portion is missing. V, J and clone size were drawn from that table, and D and trimming were deduced from the DNA. The sample has around 80,000 clones, about 68% seen once. Germline lookup yields CDR1 SGHTA and CDR2 FQGTGA. V was clipped by 4 bases and J by 7 bases, with 13 bases between them. This CDR3 region has 13 residues. Sequencing was carried out using peripheral blood. The receptor was derived from a man aged 50-60 years with active or convalescent COVID-19. This chain connects TRBV7-3 to TRBJ1-2; D is possibly TRBD1 (6 bases). The CDR3 sequence is CASSSDRTVGYTF. Written as DNA, the CDR3 is TGTGCCAGCAGCTCCGACCGGACAGTTGGCTACACCTTC.